This entry features one TCR beta chain sequence. Antigen unknown. These data are taken from a study of T-cell memory formation after mild COVID-19. Study details: Clustering of TCRs was largely donor specific.

cDNA libraries for TCR alpha and TCR beta, carrying sample barcodes and UMIs, came from 5'RACE with constant-segment primers. TCRdb passed the 5' RACE reads through MiXCR, listing each CDR3 protein once. The data show roughly 100,000 distinct CDR3 sequences, 9.5% to 15% seen once. Trimming removed 3 bases from V and 7 bases from J, with 17 bases in between. The germline gives CDR1 SGHKS, CDR2 YYEKEE (reference sequence). The CDR3 extends over 14 amino acids. Whole-study results and caveats: CD4+ contracting clones were mainly CM and EM; CD8+ ones, EMRA. The appearance of some responding clones in pre-infection memory suggested that cross-reactive memory joined.

The chain recombines TRBV5-5 with TRBJ2-7, with D possibly being TRBD2 (7 bases). The receptor comes from an adult woman who had mild COVID-19 (a few samples of this study predate the infection). Cell type and time point are not known. The sequenced sample consisted of PBMCs or a T cell subset sorted from them (not recorded which). The CDR3, as DNA: TGTGCCAGCAGCTGGGGGGGCACGACGGGAGAGCAGTACTTC. As protein: CASSWGGTTGEQYF.